These 9 T cell receptor beta chains were all obtained from the same sample, sequenced in a study of Ad26.COV2.S vaccination and SARS-CoV-2 variants (dated by TCRdb to about 2021). The library was built by means of the immunoSEQ multiplex PCR assay. Imported from immuneACCESS, the table was reduced by TCRdb to in-frame sequences with V and J called. These copies leave out some clones; in studies compared against another copy, an unresolved V gene accounts for under half, and the cause of the remainder is not known. The sample has about 680,000 clones on record, more than 70% of them singletons. Of the sample, roughly 1.5% falls within the top ten clones. The meaning of the sample's treatment or condition label: 19 received Ad26.COV2.S at low or high dose, single or two shots; about five received placebo; per-sample allocation not given. Repertoires of vaccine and placebo recipients were sequenced from samples collected on day 63 after the first injection.

Here the sequenced sample was peripheral blood, taken in a trial of Ad26.COV2.S vaccine versus placebo. These receptors were collected from a person aged 18 to 59 who received the Ad26.COV2.S COVID-19 vaccine or a placebo.

The J gene is TRBJ2-1, the V gene TRBV4-1; D is ambiguous. Germline CDR1 MGHRA, CDR2 YSYEKL. Trimming took 0 bases from V and 3 from J, leaving 18 bases between them. The CDR3 totals 18 residues. The CDR3 bases are TGCGCCAGCAGCCAAGATGGGAAGGGCCTGGGATACTACAATGAGCAGTTCTTC. It codes for CASSQDGKGLGYYNEQFF.

The rearrangement uses TRBV27 and TRBJ2-5; D unresolved. CDR1 and CDR2 from the germline V gene are MNHEY and SMNVEV (reference sequence). This CDR3 is built from 14 residues. With 8 bases removed from V and 0 bases from J, the gap between germline ends came to 13 bases. CDR3 in amino acids: CASSFLGYQETQYF. The CDR3 coding sequence is TGTGCCAGCTCCTTCCTAGGTTACCAAGAGACCCAGTACTTC.

V usage is TRBV14 and J usage is TRBJ2-7, with TRBD1 identical over 7 bases. The CDR3 has 15 amino acids. Germline loops: CDR1 SGHDN, CDR2 FVKESK. With 3 bases clipped from V and 0 bases from J, the junction kept 5 bases outside the gene matches. The chain's CDR3 is CASSHPRGSSYEQYF. The CDR3 DNA reads as TGTGCCAGCAGCCATCCCAGGGGGAGCTCCTACGAGCAGTACTTC.

The J gene is TRBJ1-4, the V gene TRBV29-1; D may be TRBD1 (6 bases). Germline loops: CDR1 SQVTM, CDR2 ANQGSEA. The CDR3 totals 13 residues. Trimming removed 6 bases at V and 0 bases at J, with 8 bases between. The CDR3 coding sequence is TGCAGCGTAACAGGGACAACTAATGAAAAACTGTTTTTT. It translates to CSVTGTTNEKLFF. The full variable domain, its missing parts supplied by reference TRBV29-1 and TRBJ1-4, is SAVISQKPSRDICQRGTSLTIQCQVDSQVTMMFWYRQQPGQSLTLIATANQGSEATYESGFVIDKFPISRPNLTFSTLTVSNMSPEDSSIYLCSVTGTTNEKLFFGSGTQLSVL.

The chain couples TRBV9 to TRBJ2-3; D unclear. Germline V CDR1 and CDR2: SGDLS, YYNGEE. The CDR3 runs to 12 residues. V was clipped by 3 bases and J by 2 bases, with 4 bases between them. The CDR3 is CASSDPTDTQYF. The DNA for the CDR3 is TGTGCCAGCAGCGACCCCACAGATACGCAGTATTTT.

The genes are TRBV7-3 and TRBJ1-1; D gene ambiguous. CDR1 is SGHTA and CDR2 is FQGTGA in the germline V gene. The CDR3 spans 13 residues. The V end lost 5 bases, the J end lost 1 base, and 8 bases lay between the germline ends. Here the CDR3 reads CASSDSGNTEAFF. In nucleotides, the CDR3 is TGTGCCAGCAGCGACTCGGGGAACACTGAAGCTTTCTTT.

This chain connects TRBV6-5 to TRBJ2-7, with 9 bases that match TRBD1. CDR1 and CDR2 (germline): MNHEY, SVGAGI. Trimming at V came to 6 bases and at J to 4 bases, leaving 10 bases not matched to a gene. CDR3 size: 15 residues. Here the CDR3 reads CASSPRTGANYEQYF. CDR3 in DNA: TGTGCCAGCAGCCCCAGGACAGGGGCGAATTACGAGCAGTACTTC.

The rearrangement links TRBV11-3 to TRBJ2-1; D is unclear. CDR3 length equals 14 residues. Trimming took off 4 bases at V and 0 bases at J, with 7 bases between the two ends. Per germline, CDR1 SGHNT and CDR2 YENEEA. The CDR3 here is CASSSSYSYNEQFF. In DNA, the CDR3 is TGTGCCAGCAGCTCGAGCTACTCCTACAATGAGCAGTTCTTC.

J is TRBJ1-2 and V is TRBV5-4; possibly TRBD1 for D (6 bases). V was cut by 4 bases and J by 8 bases, with 12 bases left in between. The CDR3 is 12 residues long. Looked up from germline, CDR1 is SGHNT and CDR2 is YYREEE (reference sequence). CDR3 in amino acids: CASSPGARGYTF. As DNA, the CDR3 is TGTGCCAGCAGCCCGGGGGCGCGGGGCTACACCTTC.